This T cell receptor (beta chain) is from a study of HIV-infected patients and healthy controls. TCRdb processed the 5' RACE reads anew with MiXCR; each CDR3 protein has one entry. The sample contains about 67,000 distinct CDR3 sequences, about a sixth of which appear only once. This CDR3 has 15 residues. Germline-derived CDR1 and CDR2 are LNHDA and SQIVND (reference sequence). V was pared by 8 bases and J by 7 bases, with 13 bases of the junction left unmatched. The sample taken for sequencing was CD4+ T cells from blood. The chain joins TRBV19 to TRBJ2-1, with TRBD2 matching 8 bases. The receptor was isolated from a human donor in good health. CDR3 protein: CASRREGPGTNEQFF. Written as DNA, the CDR3 is TGTGCCAGTCGACGGGAGGGCCCAGGAACAAATGAGCAGTTCTTC.